One sample yielded the 25 T cell receptor beta chains listed below, sequenced in a study of Graves' ophthalmopathy and Graves' hyperthyroidism. The study amplified TCR beta CDR3 regions using RNA transcripts. RT-PCR with HTBI primers came first, then second-round multiplex PCR. TCRdb reanalysed the multiplex PCR reads using MiXCR and keeps one entry per CDR3 protein. This sample has roughly 380,000 distinct CDR3 sequences, with 15% found just once. The specimen sequenced was peripheral blood. These receptors were obtained from a woman under 30 with stable Graves' hyperthyroidism.

This clonotype was counted many times. The chain combines TRBV6-1 with TRBJ2-2, with TRBD1 as a possible D gene (6 bases). With 4 bases removed from V and 6 bases from J, the gap between germline ends came to 21 bases. CDR3 length: 17 amino acids. Germline V lookup: CDR1 MNHNS, CDR2 SASEGT. The CDR3 loop reads CASSGSPGTTLAGELFF. Here the CDR3 DNA reads TGTGCCAGCAGTGGATCTCCCGGGACAACATTGGCCGGGGAGCTGTTTTTT.

Many counts were recorded for this clonotype. The rearrangement links TRBV13 to TRBJ2-5, with 8 bases matching TRBD1. Germline CDR1 PRHDT, CDR2 FYEKMQ (reference sequence). Trimming took 5 bases from V and 8 from J; bases not matched to a gene: 4. The CDR3 extends over 12 amino acids. The CDR3 coding sequence is TGTGCCAGCAGCGTCGACAGGGGAACCCAGTACTTC. It specifies CASSVDRGTQYF.

Notes on this clonotype: Its ends do not fully match the called genes, so a read error is possible. V gene TRBV4-1 combines with J gene TRBJ1-2; D is unclear. The germline V gene encodes CDR1 MGHRA and CDR2 YSYEKL. This CDR3 comprises 15 residues. CDR3 nucleotide sequence: TGTGCCAGCAACCAAGGCCGGGAAAGCCGCTATGGCTACACCTTC. It codes for CASNQGRESRYGYTF.

This clonotype has more than one count but fewer than ten. This sequence joins TRBV18 and TRBJ2-7; D possibly uses TRBD1 or TRBD2 (6 bases each). This CDR3 spans 12 amino acids. Trimming removed 4 bases from V and 7 bases from J, with 11 bases in between. From germline, CDR1 is KGHSH and CDR2 LQKENI. CDR3 DNA sequence: TGTGCCAGCTCACAGGAGGGGGGAGAGCAGTACTTC. Translation gives CASSQEGGEQYF. The full variable domain, its missing parts supplied by reference TRBV18 and TRBJ2-7, is NAGVMQNPRHLVRRRGQEARLRCSPMKGHSHVYWYRQLPEEGLKFMVYLQKENIIDESGMPKERFSAEFPKEGPSILRIQQVVRGDSAAYFCASSQEGGEQYFGPGTRLTVT.

At least ten counts were recorded for this clonotype. This chain uses TRBV6-2 or TRBV6-3 with TRBJ2-7, with 9 bases fitting TRBD1. Germline CDR1 and CDR2: MNHEY and SVGEGT. This CDR3 comprises 15 residues. V lost 6 bases and J lost 3; bases outside the gene matches: 9. The CDR3 loop reads CASRYTGTGHYEQYF. The DNA of the CDR3 is TGTGCCAGCAGATATACCGGGACAGGGCACTACGAGCAGTACTTC.

In this sample, this clonotype turned up many times. This rearrangement joins TRBV7-2 to TRBJ2-4, with 8 positions matching TRBD1. V dropped 1 base and J dropped 9; count of bases not matched to a gene: 8. From germline, CDR1 is SGHTA and CDR2 FQGNSA. The CDR3 totals 15 residues. CDR3: CASSLVGDRLGIQYF. The CDR3 nucleotides read TGTGCCAGCAGCTTAGTTGGGGACAGGTTGGGCATTCAGTACTTC.

This rearrangement joins TRBV12-3 or TRBV12-4 to TRBJ1-2; no clear D. V dropped 3 bases and J dropped 7 bases, with 6 bases sitting between them. This CDR3 is built from 11 residues. CDR3 residues: CASSFMGGYTF. The CDR3 nucleotides are TGTGCCAGCAGTTTTATGGGTGGCTACACCTTC.

On this clonotype itself: A read error may be the cause here, since a much bigger clone is one base away. This chain joins TRBV5-1 and TRBJ2-2; 10 bases are shared with TRBD1. The germline CDR1 and CDR2 sequences are SGHRS and YFSETQ. CDR3 length: 15 amino acids. The CDR3 is CASSSGQGRPGELCF. In nucleotides, the CDR3 is TGCGCCAGCAGCTCGGGACAGGGGAGGCCCGGGGAGCTGTGTTTT.

V and J are TRBV12-3 or TRBV12-4 and TRBJ1-2; D gene uncertain. The V gene lost 4 bases and the J gene lost 4 bases, with 13 bases spanning the gap. The CDR3 loop spans 14 amino acids. The CDR3 reads CASSSPGVGYGYTF. The CDR3, as DNA: TGTGCCAGCAGTTCCCCCGGGGTCGGCTATGGCTACACCTTC.

The rearrangement joins TRBV20-1 to TRBJ2-5, with D perhaps TRBD1 or TRBD2 (5 bases each). The CDR3 is 14 amino acids. Germline V gives CDR1 DFQATT, CDR2 SNEGSKA (reference sequence). Between the trimmed V and J ends, which lost 0 bases and 5 bases, there was a span of 13 bases. This CDR3 reads CSAREGRRRETQYF. The CDR3 DNA is TGCAGTGCTAGAGAGGGACGCCGGCGGGAGACCCAGTACTTC.

At least ten counts were recorded for this clonotype. The rearrangement joins TRBV2 to TRBJ1-6; D is undetermined. Trimming cost V 0 bases and J 7 bases, with 13 bases left between them. In germline, CDR1 is SNHLY, CDR2 FYNNEI. This CDR3 is built from 16 residues. For the CDR3, the DNA is TGTGCCAGCAGTGAAGCGCACAGTTACGGCAATTCACCCCTCCACTTT. Its translation: CASSEAHSYGNSPLHF.

With respect to this clonotype: A much larger clonotype is one base distant, so this may be a read error. This chain connects TRBV6-1 to TRBJ1-5, with D possibly TRBD1 on 6 matching bases. The germline CDR1 and CDR2 sequences are MNHNS and SASEGT. V was pared by 8 bases and J by 5 bases, with 19 bases between. The CDR3 is made up of 15 amino acids. CDR3 coding DNA: TGTGCCAGCGCCTCAGGGGTGTTGGGGCATCAGCCCCAGCATTTT. Its protein is CASASGVLGHQPQHF.

This clonotype occurred many times. The rearrangement links TRBV10-3 to TRBJ1-1; D ambiguous. This CDR3 region has 14 residues. Germline V CDR1 and CDR2: ENHRY, SYGVKD. V shed 1 base and J shed 1 base, with 7 bases lying between them. The CDR3 coding sequence is TGTGCCATCAGTGAGTTAGGTCCGAACACTGAAGCTTTCTTT. Its protein product is CAISELGPNTEAFF.

This clonotype was counted many times. This chain uses TRBV7-6 with TRBJ1-1; possibly TRBD1 for D (6 bases). Trimming took 5 bases from V and 2 from J, leaving 12 bases between them. This CDR3 has 14 amino acids. In germline, CDR1 is SGHVS, CDR2 FNYEAQ. The CDR3 reads CASSMGHLNTEAFF. In DNA, the CDR3 is TGTGCCAGCAGCATGGGACACCTCAACACTGAAGCTTTCTTT. Supplemented by reference TRBV7-6 and TRBJ1-1, the full variable domain reads GAGVSQSPRYKVTKRGQDVALRCDPISGHVSLYWYRQALGQGPEFLTYFNYEAQQDKSGLPNDRFSAERPEGSISTLTIQRTEQRDSAMYRCASSMGHLNTEAFFGQGTRLTVV.

This clonotype was observed many times. The CDR3 region has the DNA TGTGCCACCAGTGATCCAGCCCGGGGGGAGACCCAGTACTTC. It encodes CATSDPARGETQYF. V and J are TRBV24-1 and TRBJ2-5; D perhaps matches TRBD2 (6 bases). With 3 bases removed from V and 5 bases from J, the gap between germline ends came to 12 bases. The CDR3 is made up of 14 amino acids. Germline CDR1 KGHDR, CDR2 SFDVKD.

Many counts were recorded for this clonotype. The rearrangement links TRBV7-2 to TRBJ2-7; TRBD2 matches at 9 bases. With V trimmed by 4 bases and J by 1 base, 5 bases remained unmatched. The germline V gene has CDR1 SGHTA and CDR2 FQGNSA. This CDR3 spans 15 amino acids. The CDR3 DNA is TGTGCCAGCAGCTATAGCGGGGGAGGGTCCTACGAGCAGTACTTC. It specifies CASSYSGGGSYEQYF.

Remarks on this clonotype: This may be a read error, as it is one base from a much larger clone. This rearrangement joins TRBV7-2 to TRBJ2-7; D perhaps matches TRBD1 (6 bases). In germline, CDR1 is SGHTA, CDR2 FQGNSA. The CDR3 length is 15 residues. The CDR3: CASSFRRDTTYEQCF. The CDR3 nucleotides read TGTGCCAGCAGCTTCAGAAGGGACACAACCTACGAGCAGTGCTTC.

This clonotype was observed at least ten times. This chain uses TRBV4-1 with TRBJ2-7, with D possibly matching TRBD1 (5 bases). Germline V lookup: CDR1 MGHRA, CDR2 YSYEKL. V was shortened by 1 base and J by 0 bases, with 10 bases between the two germline ends. The CDR3 is made up of 15 amino acids. CDR3 residues: CASSQAPGLSYEQYF. The CDR3 DNA reads as TGCGCCAGCAGCCAAGCCCCAGGGCTCTCCTACGAGCAGTACTTC.

This clonotype was seen ten or more times. The CDR3 region is CASSPLPTGVETQYF. The DNA for the CDR3 is TGCGCCAGCAGCCCCCTCCCTACAGGGGTGGAGACCCAGTACTTC. The chain links TRBV5-1 to TRBJ2-5; 7 bases agree with TRBD1. J lost 5 bases, V lost 4 bases, and 11 bases had no gene match. Germline V lookup: CDR1 SGHRS, CDR2 YFSETQ. CDR3 length equals 15 residues. Full variable domain (remainder filled in from reference TRBV5-1 and TRBJ2-5): KAGVTQTPRYLIKTRGQQVTLSCSPISGHRSVSWYQQTPGQGLQFLFEYFSETQRNKGNFPGRFSGRQFSNSRSEMNVSTLELGDSALYLCASSPLPTGVETQYFGPGTRLLVL.

Many counts were recorded for this clonotype. The chain uses TRBV2 and TRBJ2-7; a possible D gene is TRBD1 (6 bases). The CDR3 consists of 16 residues. V lost 5 bases and J lost 5, with 22 bases in between. Germline values: CDR1 SNHLY, CDR2 FYNNEI. As DNA, the CDR3 is TGTGCCAGCAGTCAAGACAGGTTTGGTTTTGGGGACGAGCAGTACTTC. It encodes CASSQDRFGFGDEQYF.

This clonotype was detected ten times or more. The chain is built from TRBV24-1 and TRBJ2-7, with 8 bases aligning to TRBD2. CDR1 and CDR2 (germline): KGHDR, SFDVKD. The CDR3 consists of 13 residues. The trim removed 6 bases at V and 2 bases at J, leaving 2 bases unmatched. The CDR3, as DNA: TGTGCCACCAGTAAAGCGGGGGCCTACGAGCAGTACTTC. It encodes CATSKAGAYEQYF.

At least ten counts were recorded for this clonotype. This chain uses TRBV6-5 with TRBJ2-7; the D is unclear. Germline CDR1 MNHEY, CDR2 SVGAGI. The CDR3 has 12 amino acids. Trimming stripped 6 bases from V and 6 bases from J, with 12 bases between. CDR3 residues: CASSRSKTEQYF. CDR3 in DNA: TGTGCCAGCAGCCGCTCAAAGACCGAGCAGTACTTC.

This clonotype was counted a few times. V and J are TRBV6-1 and TRBJ2-7; D possibly corresponds to TRBD1 (5 bases). Germline assignment: CDR1 MNHNS and CDR2 SASEGT. The CDR3 is 13 residues long. Trimming took 4 bases from V and 5 from J, leaving 12 bases between them. The CDR3, as DNA: TGTGCCAGCAGTGGGGATAGGGGCCACGAGCAGTACGTC. It encodes CASSGDRGHEQYV.

This clonotype occurred many times. The chain joins TRBV7-6 to TRBJ2-5, with D perhaps assigned TRBD1 or TRBD2 (5 bases each). Trimming left V 8 bases short and J 3 bases short, with 13 bases between. Germline CDR1 and CDR2: SGHVS and FNYEAQ. The CDR3 extends over 13 amino acids. Here the CDR3 DNA reads TGTGCCAGCGGATTGGGGGTGGAAGAGACCCAGTACTTC. It translates to CASGLGVEETQYF.

This chain links TRBV6-1 with TRBJ1-1; D is undetermined. This CDR3 has 13 residues. The V end lost 1 base, the J end lost 3 bases, and 6 bases lay between the germline ends. Germline V lookup: CDR1 MNHNS, CDR2 SASEGT. The CDR3 DNA reads TGTGCCAGCAGTGAAGGCTGGGACACTGAAGCTTTCTTT. Its protein is CASSEGWDTEAFF.